The present T cell receptor beta chain was sequenced within a study of blood T cell repertoires in COVID-19. Study information: Samples came from the United States, Italy and Spain, spanning acute and convalescent COVID-19. PBMCs, B-cell-depleted T cells, or T cells were the source of the cDNA or gDNA that made up the material.

V shed 1 base and J 3 bases; nucleotides not matched to a gene: 4. The CDR3 is made up of 16 amino acids. The germline V gene has CDR1 LGHNA and CDR2 YSLEER. In the source study's methods: Estimation of nucleated cell counts was performed using reference gene primer amplification. Sequencing was performed with immunoSEQ multiplex PCR; in TCRdb, only in-frame clones are kept and a portion is missing. That table gives V, J and clone size, and the DNA gave D and trimming. Among about 100,000 clones listed, 91% were seen once. V is TRBV4-3 and J is TRBJ2-3, with TRBD2 identical over 10 bases. Sequenced input: peripheral blood. The clonotype comes from a human donor in a cohort sampled during active COVID-19. This CDR3 is CASSQVLAGATDTQYF. The DNA for the CDR3 is TGCGCCAGCAGCCAAGTCCTAGCGGGGGCAACAGATACGCAGTATTTT.